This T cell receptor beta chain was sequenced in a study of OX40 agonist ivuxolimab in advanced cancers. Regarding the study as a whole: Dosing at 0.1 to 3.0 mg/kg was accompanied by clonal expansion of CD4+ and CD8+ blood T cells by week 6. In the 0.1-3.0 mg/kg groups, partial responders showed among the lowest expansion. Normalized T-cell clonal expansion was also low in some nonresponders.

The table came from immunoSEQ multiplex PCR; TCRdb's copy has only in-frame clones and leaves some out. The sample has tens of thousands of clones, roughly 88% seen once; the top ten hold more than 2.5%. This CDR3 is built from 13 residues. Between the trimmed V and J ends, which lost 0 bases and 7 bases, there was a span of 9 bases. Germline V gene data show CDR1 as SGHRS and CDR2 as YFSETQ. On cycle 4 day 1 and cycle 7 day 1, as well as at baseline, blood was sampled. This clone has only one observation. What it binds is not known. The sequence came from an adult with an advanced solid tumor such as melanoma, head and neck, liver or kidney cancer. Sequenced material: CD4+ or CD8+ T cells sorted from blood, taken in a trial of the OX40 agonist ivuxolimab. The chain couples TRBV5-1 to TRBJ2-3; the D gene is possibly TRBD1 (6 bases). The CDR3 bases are TGCGCCAGCAGCTTGGCCGGGACAAATACGCAGTATTTT. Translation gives CASSLAGTNTQYF.